The present T cell receptor (beta chain) was sequenced within a study of T cell responses to AZD1222 COVID-19 vaccine. Generated by immunoSEQ multiplex PCR, the TCRdb table keeps only in-frame clones and is missing some. The table includes approximately 150,000 clones, around 90% detected once. This clone was seen a handful of times. The CDR3 spans 16 residues. Germline V CDR1 and CDR2: LNHNV, YYDKDF (reference sequence). Germline trimming cut 1 base from V and 2 bases from J; bases unmatched to any gene: 5. The chain joins TRBV15 to TRBJ1-3; TRBD1 matches at 7 bases. This specimen consisted of peripheral blood, obtained on day 0 of AZD1222 vaccination. This receptor was identified in an adult in good health. The CDR3 here is CATSRGIGQAGNTIYF. Written as DNA, the CDR3 is TGTGCCACCAGCAGAGGGATAGGACAGGCTGGAAACACCATATATTTT. The full variable domain, completed using reference TRBV15 and TRBJ1-3, is DAMVIQNPRYQVTQFGKPVTLSCSQTLNHNVMYWYQQKSSQAPKLLFHYYDKDFNNEADTPDNFQSRRPNTSFCFLDIRSPGLGDTAMYLCATSRGIGQAGNTIYFGEGSWLTVV.